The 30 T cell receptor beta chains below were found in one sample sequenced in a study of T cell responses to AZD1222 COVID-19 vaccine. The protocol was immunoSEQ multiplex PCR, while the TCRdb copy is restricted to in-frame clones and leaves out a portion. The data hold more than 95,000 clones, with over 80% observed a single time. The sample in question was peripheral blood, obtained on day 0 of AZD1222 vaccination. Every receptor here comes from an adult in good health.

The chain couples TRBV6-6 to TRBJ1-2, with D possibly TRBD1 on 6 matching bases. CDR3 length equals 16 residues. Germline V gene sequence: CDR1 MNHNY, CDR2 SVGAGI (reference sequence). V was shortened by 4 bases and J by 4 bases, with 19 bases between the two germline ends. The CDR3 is CASSFPFSSRGYGYTF. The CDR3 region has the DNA TGTGCCAGCAGTTTTCCATTCAGCAGCAGGGGCTATGGCTACACCTTC.

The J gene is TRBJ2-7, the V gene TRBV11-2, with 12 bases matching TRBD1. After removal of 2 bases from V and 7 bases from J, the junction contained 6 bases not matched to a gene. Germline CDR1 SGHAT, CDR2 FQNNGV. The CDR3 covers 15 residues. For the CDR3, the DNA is TGTGCCAGCAGCTTATCGGGACAGGGGGCGGGGGAGCAGTACTTC. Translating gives CASSLSGQGAGEQYF.

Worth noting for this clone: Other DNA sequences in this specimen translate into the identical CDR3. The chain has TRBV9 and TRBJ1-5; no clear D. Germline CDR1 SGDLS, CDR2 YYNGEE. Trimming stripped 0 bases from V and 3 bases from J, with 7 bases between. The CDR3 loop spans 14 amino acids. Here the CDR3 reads CASSVGQLNQPQHF. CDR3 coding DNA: TGTGCCAGCAGCGTAGGTCAGCTCAATCAGCCCCAGCATTTT.

The CDR3 sequence is CASIPPPSGYTF. In nucleotides, the CDR3 is TGCGCCAGCATCCCCCCGCCTTCCGGCTACACCTTC. The chain joins TRBV5-1 to TRBJ1-2; D is unresolved. The V gene's germline CDR1 is SGHRS and CDR2 YFSETQ. V dropped 6 bases and J dropped 8 bases, with 14 bases sitting between them. The CDR3 is made up of 12 amino acids.

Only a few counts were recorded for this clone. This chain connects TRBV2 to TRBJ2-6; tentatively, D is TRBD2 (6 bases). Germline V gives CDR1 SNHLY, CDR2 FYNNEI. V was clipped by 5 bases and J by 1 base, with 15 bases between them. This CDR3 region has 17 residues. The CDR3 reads CASSPGTAYSGANVLTF. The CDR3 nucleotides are TGTGCCAGCAGTCCCGGGACTGCCTATTCTGGGGCCAACGTCCTGACTTTC. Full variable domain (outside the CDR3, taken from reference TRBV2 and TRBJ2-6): EPEVTQTPSHQVTQMGQEVILRCVPISNHLYFYWYRQILGQKVEFLVSFYNNEISEKSEIFDDQFSVERPDGSNFTLKIRSTKLEDSAMYFCASSPGTAYSGANVLTFGAGSRLTVL.

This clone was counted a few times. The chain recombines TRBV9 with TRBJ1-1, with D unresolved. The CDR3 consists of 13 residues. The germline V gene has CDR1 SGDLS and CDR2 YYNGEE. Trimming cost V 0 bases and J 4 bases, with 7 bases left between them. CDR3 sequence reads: CASSVDPTTEAFF. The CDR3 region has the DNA TGTGCCAGCAGCGTAGATCCAACCACTGAAGCTTTCTTT.

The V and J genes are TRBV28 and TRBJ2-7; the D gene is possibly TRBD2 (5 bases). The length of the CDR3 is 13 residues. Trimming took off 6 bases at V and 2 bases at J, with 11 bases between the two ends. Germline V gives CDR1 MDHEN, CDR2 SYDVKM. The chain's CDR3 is CASRNRDPYEQYF. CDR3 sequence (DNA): TGTGCCAGCAGAAACCGGGATCCCTACGAGCAGTACTTC.

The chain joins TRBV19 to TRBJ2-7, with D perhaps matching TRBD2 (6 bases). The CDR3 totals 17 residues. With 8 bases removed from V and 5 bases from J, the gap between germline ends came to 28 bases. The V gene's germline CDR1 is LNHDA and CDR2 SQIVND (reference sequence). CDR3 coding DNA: TGTGCCAGTGACCTTAGAACGACTAGGCTAGTTGAGAACGAGCAGTACTTC. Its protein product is CASDLRTTRLVENEQYF. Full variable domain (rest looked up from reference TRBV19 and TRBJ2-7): DGGITQSPKYLFRKEGQNVTLSCEQNLNHDAMYWYRQDPGQGLRLIYYSQIVNDFQKGDIAEGYSVSREKKESFPLTVTSAQKNPTAFYLCASDLRTTRLVENEQYFGPGTRLTVT.

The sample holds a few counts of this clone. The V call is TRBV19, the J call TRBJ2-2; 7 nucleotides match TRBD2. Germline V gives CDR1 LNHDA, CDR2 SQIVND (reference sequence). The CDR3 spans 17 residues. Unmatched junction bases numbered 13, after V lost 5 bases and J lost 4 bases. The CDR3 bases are TGTGCCAGTAGTTGGGGGGGTTCGGTGGAGAGCACCGGGGAGCTGTTTTTT. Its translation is CASSWGGSVESTGELFF.

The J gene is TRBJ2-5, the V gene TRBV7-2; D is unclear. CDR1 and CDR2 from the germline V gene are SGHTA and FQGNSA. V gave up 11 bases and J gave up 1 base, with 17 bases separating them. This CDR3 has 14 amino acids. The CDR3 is CASSKWGGQETQYF. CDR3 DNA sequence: TGTGCCTCATCCAAATGGGGTGGCCAAGAGACCCAGTACTTC. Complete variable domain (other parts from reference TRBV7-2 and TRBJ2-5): GAGVSQSPSNKVTEKGKDVELRCDPISGHTALYWYRQSLGQGLEFLIYFQGNSAPDKSGLPSDRFSAERTGGSVSTLTIQRTQQEDSAVYLCASSKWGGQETQYFGPGTRLLVL.

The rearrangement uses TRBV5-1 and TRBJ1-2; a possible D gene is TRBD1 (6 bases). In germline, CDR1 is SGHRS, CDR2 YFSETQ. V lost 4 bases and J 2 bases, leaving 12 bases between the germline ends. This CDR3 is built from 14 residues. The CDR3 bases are TGCGCCAGCAGCCCCGGACAGACAAACTATGGCTACACCTTC. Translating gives CASSPGQTNYGYTF.

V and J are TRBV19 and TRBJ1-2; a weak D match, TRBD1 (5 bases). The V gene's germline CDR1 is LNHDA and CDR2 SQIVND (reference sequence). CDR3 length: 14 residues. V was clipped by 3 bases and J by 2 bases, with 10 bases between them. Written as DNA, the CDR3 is TGTGCCAGTAGTATCCAGACAGCCAACTATGGCTACACCTTC. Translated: CASSIQTANYGYTF.

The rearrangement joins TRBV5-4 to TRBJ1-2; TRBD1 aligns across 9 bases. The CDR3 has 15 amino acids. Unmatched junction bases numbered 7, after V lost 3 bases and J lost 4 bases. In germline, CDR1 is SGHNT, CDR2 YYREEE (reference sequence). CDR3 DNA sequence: TGTGCCAGCAGCTCCGGACAGGGGAGGATCTATGGCTACACCTTC. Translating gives CASSSGQGRIYGYTF.

CDR3 sequence reads: CASSLAADYEQYF. The CDR3, as DNA: TGCGCCAGCAGCTTGGCCGCCGACTACGAGCAGTACTTC. J is TRBJ2-7 and V is TRBV5-1, with D unclear. There are 13 residues in the CDR3. CDR1 is SGHRS, CDR2 YFSETQ, per germline. V was shortened by 0 bases and J by 3 bases, with 7 bases between the two germline ends.

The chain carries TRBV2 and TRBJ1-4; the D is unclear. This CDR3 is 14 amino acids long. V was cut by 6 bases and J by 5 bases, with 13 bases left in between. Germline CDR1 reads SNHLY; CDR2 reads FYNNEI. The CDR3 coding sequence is TGTGCCAGCAGAATCGTATATTCGAATGAAAAACTGTTTTTT. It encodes CASRIVYSNEKLFF.

CDR3 sequence: CASLWIALKGTRGWTEAFF. CDR3 in DNA: TGTGCCAGCTTGTGGATAGCATTAAAAGGAACAAGGGGATGGACTGAAGCTTTCTTT. The chain carries TRBV6-4 and TRBJ1-1; a weak D match, TRBD1 (5 bases). This CDR3 comprises 19 residues. Per germline, CDR1 MRHNA and CDR2 SNTAGT. Trimming removed 8 bases at V and 5 bases at J, with 33 bases between.

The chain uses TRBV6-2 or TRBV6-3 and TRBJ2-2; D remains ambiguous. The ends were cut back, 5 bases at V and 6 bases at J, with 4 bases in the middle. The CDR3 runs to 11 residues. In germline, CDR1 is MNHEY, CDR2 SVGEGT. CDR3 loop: CASSQAGELFF. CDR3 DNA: TGTGCCAGCAGTCAGGCCGGGGAGCTGTTTTTT.

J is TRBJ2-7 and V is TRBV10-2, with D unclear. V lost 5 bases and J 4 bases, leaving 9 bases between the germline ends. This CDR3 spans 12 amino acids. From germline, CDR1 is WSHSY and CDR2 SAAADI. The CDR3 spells CASSRVLYEQYF. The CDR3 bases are TGCGCCAGCAGTCGGGTGTTGTACGAGCAGTACTTC.

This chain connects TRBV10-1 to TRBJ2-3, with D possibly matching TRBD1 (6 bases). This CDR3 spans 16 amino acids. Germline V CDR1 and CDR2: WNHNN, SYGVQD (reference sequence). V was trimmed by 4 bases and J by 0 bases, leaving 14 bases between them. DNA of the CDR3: TGCGCCAGCAGTGGAGCAGGGGTCATAAGCACAGATACGCAGTATTTT. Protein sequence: CASSGAGVISTDTQYF.

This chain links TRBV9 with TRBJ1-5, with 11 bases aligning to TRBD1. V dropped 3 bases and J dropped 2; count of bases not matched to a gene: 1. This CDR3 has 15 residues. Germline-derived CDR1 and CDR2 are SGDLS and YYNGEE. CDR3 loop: CASSAGQGGNQPQHF. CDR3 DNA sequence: TGTGCCAGCAGCGCGGGACAGGGGGGCAATCAGCCCCAGCATTTT.

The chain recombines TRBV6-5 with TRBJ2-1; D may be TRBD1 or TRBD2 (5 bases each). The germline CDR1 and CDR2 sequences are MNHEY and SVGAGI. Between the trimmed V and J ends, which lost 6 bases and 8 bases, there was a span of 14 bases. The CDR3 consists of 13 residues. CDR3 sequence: CASRDRRGDEQFF. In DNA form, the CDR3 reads TGTGCCAGCAGAGACCGACGGGGCGATGAGCAGTTCTTC.

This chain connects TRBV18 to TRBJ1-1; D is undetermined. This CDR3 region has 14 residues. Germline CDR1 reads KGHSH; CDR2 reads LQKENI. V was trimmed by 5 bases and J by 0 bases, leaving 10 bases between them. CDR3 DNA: TGTGCCAGCTCATCGACGGCGATGAACACTGAAGCTTTCTTT. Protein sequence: CASSSTAMNTEAFF.

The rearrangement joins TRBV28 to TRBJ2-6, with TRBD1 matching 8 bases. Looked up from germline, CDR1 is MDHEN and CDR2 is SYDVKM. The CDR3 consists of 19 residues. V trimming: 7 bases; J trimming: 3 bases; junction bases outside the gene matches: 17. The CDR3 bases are TGTGCCAGCACCACATACTCGGGGACAGGTCGGATTGGGGCCAACGTCCTGACTTTC. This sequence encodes CASTTYSGTGRIGANVLTF. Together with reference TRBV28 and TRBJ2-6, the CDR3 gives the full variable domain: DVKVTQSSRYLVKRTGEKVFLECVQDMDHENMFWYRQDPGLGLRLIYFSYDVKMKEKGDIPEGYSVSREKKERFSLILESASTNQTSMYLCASTTYSGTGRIGANVLTFGAGSRLTVL.

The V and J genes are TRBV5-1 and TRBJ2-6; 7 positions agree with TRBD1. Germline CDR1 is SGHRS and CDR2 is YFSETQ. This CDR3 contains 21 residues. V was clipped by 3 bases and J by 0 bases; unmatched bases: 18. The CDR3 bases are TGCGCCAGCAGCTGGGCTAACCCTGGGACAGTAGCCATCTCTGGGGCCAACGTCCTGACTTTC. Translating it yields CASSWANPGTVAISGANVLTF.

CDR3 nucleotides: TGTGCCAGCAGCCCAAACCCCCCGGGGCCTGGGGAAAAACTGTTTTTT. This gives the protein CASSPNPPGPGEKLFF. This chain links TRBV7-2 with TRBJ1-4, with D possibly matching TRBD1 (5 bases). CDR1 and CDR2 from the germline V gene are SGHTA and FQGNSA. CDR3 length: 16 amino acids. Trimming took 5 bases from V and 8 from J, leaving 21 bases between them.

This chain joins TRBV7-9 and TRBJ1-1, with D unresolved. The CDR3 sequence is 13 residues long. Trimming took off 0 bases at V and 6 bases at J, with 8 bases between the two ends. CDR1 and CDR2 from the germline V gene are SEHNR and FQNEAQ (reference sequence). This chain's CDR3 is CASSLARTSEAFF. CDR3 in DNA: TGTGCCAGCAGCTTAGCGCGCACCTCTGAAGCTTTCTTT.

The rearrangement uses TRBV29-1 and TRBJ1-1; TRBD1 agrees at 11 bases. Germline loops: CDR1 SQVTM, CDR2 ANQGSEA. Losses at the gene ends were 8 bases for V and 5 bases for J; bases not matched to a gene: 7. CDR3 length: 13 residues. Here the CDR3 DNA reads TGCAGCTTACGGGGGACAGGGGGTACTGAAGCTTTCTTT. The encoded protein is CSLRGTGGTEAFF.

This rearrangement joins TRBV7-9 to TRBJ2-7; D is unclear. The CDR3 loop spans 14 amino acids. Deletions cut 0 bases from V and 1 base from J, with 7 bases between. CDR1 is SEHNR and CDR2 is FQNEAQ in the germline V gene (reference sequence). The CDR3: CASSLASQSYEQYF. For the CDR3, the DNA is TGTGCCAGCAGCTTAGCGAGTCAGTCCTACGAGCAGTACTTC.

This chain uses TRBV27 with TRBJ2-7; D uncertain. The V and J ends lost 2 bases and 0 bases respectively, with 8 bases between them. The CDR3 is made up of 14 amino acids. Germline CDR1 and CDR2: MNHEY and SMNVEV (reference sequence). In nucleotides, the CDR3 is TGTGCCAGCAGTTTAAATCCCAACTCCTACGAGCAGTACTTC. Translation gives CASSLNPNSYEQYF.

The CDR3 coding sequence is TGTGCCTGGAACAGGATTAGCTACACCTTC. This sequence encodes CAWNRISYTF. The chain employs TRBV30 and TRBJ1-2; D possibly corresponds to TRBD1 (5 bases). Trimming removed 4 bases from V and 9 bases from J, with 9 bases in between. Germline-derived CDR1 and CDR2 are GTSNPN and SVGIG (reference sequence). The CDR3 sequence is 10 residues long. The full variable domain, its missing parts supplied by reference TRBV30 and TRBJ1-2, is SQTIHQWPATLVQPVGSPLSLECTVEGTSNPNLYWYRQAAGRGLQLLFYSVGIGQISSEVPQNLSASRPQDRQFILSSKKLLLSDSGFYLCAWNRISYTFGSGTRLTVV.